Presented here are 9 T cell receptor beta chains from one specimen sequenced in a study of blood T cell repertoires in COVID-19. TCRdb keeps only in-frame clones here, not all; method: immunoSEQ multiplex PCR. Here the sample spans some 530,000 clones, around nine tenths being singletons. Sequencing was performed on PBMCs or T cells enriched from blood (not recorded which). The receptors were gathered from a woman aged 60-75 years who had recovered from COVID-19.

In its sample, this clone was seen a few times. This rearrangement joins TRBV27 to TRBJ1-5; 7 nucleotides align to TRBD1. The J segment lost 9 bases and the V segment lost 5 bases, leaving 10 bases of the junction unmatched. This CDR3 spans 14 amino acids. Germline CDR1 MNHEY, CDR2 SMNVEV (reference sequence). The CDR3: CASSLTGALGPQHF. The CDR3 nucleotides are TGTGCCAGCAGTCTAACAGGGGCCTTAGGGCCCCAGCATTTT.

This sequence joins TRBV11-2 and TRBJ2-3, with 7 bases aligning to TRBD2. CDR1 and CDR2 from the germline V gene are SGHAT and FQNNGV. The CDR3 extends over 15 amino acids. The V and J ends lost 1 base and 5 bases, in that order; junction bases with no gene match: 6. The CDR3 here is CASSLGGSSGDTQYF. In DNA form, the CDR3 reads TGTGCCAGCAGCTTAGGAGGGTCTAGCGGAGATACGCAGTATTTT. Looking up the rest from reference TRBV11-2 and TRBJ2-3 gives the full variable domain: EAGVAQSPRYKIIEKRQSVAFWCNPISGHATLYWYQQILGQGPKLLIQFQNNGVVDDSQLPKDRFSAERLKGVDSTLKIQPAKLEDSAVYLCASSLGGSSGDTQYFGPGTRLTVL.

V is TRBV6-5 and J is TRBJ1-2, with unresolved D. The CDR3 is 15 amino acids. Germline-derived CDR1 and CDR2 are MNHEY and SVGAGI. Trimming took off 5 bases at V and 2 bases at J, with 15 bases between the two ends. The CDR3 nucleotides read TGTGCCAGCAGTACTCTAGGGAGGACGAACTATGGCTACACCTTC. As protein: CASSTLGRTNYGYTF.

The chain is built from TRBV27 and TRBJ2-3, with 7 bases that match TRBD2. CDR1 is MNHEY, CDR2 SMNVEV, per germline (reference sequence). After removal of 2 bases from V and 2 bases from J, the junction contained 4 bases not matched to a gene. This CDR3 is built from 15 residues. Here the CDR3 reads CASSLQAGHTDTQYF. The CDR3 DNA follows: TGTGCCAGCAGTTTACAAGCGGGGCACACAGATACGCAGTATTTT.

J is TRBJ2-5 and V is TRBV7-2; 7 nucleotides align to TRBD2. The CDR3 loop spans 13 amino acids. J was trimmed by 5 bases and V by 2 bases; bases with no gene match: 2. Per the germline V gene, CDR1 is SGHTA and CDR2 is FQGNSA. The CDR3 DNA sequence: TGTGCCAGCAGCTTACTGGGGGGGGAGACCCAGTACTTC. It codes for CASSLLGGETQYF. The variable domain in full, with the rest retrieved from reference TRBV7-2 and TRBJ2-5, is GAGVSQSPSNKVTEKGKDVELRCDPISGHTALYWYRQSLGQGLEFLIYFQGNSAPDKSGLPSDRFSAERTGGSVSTLTIQRTQQEDSAVYLCASSLLGGETQYFGPGTRLLVL.

V usage is TRBV6-5 and J usage is TRBJ2-7; the D gene is possibly TRBD2 (5 bases). This CDR3 has 14 amino acids. The germline gives CDR1 MNHEY, CDR2 SVGAGI. V lost 0 bases and J lost 9, with 15 bases in between. CDR3 bases: TGTGCCAGCAGTTACTCGTCGGGGATACGAGCGCAGTACTTC. It codes for CASSYSSGIRAQYF.

The chain joins TRBV5-1 to TRBJ2-3, with 8 nucleotides matching TRBD2. The CDR3 spans 18 residues. Trimming at V came to 4 bases and at J to 3 bases, leaving 16 bases not matched to a gene. Germline values: CDR1 SGHRS, CDR2 YFSETQ. In DNA form, the CDR3 reads TGCGCCAGCAGCCCCGGAGCGGCTGTCGGCGGGAGGACAGATACGCAGTATTTT. This codes for CASSPGAAVGGRTDTQYF.

In regard to this clone: The sample carries other DNA sequences with the same CDR3. V gene TRBV5-1 combines with J gene TRBJ1-1, with D unresolved. The CDR3 runs to 14 residues. Trimming removed 2 bases at V and 1 base at J, with 9 bases between. The V gene's germline CDR1 is SGHRS and CDR2 YFSETQ. CDR3 in DNA: TGCGCCAGCAGCTTAACCTCAGGGAACACTGAAGCTTTCTTT. It yields the protein CASSLTSGNTEAFF.

This clone was recorded only once. The chain joins TRBV18 to TRBJ2-3; tentative D call: TRBD2 (5 bases). The CDR3 has 15 amino acids. The V end was cut by 4 bases, the J end by 1 base, with 12 bases between. Germline assignment: CDR1 KGHSH and CDR2 LQKENI. DNA for the CDR3: TGTGCCAGCTCACGTGTCGGACTGGGCACAGATACGCAGTATTTT. It specifies CASSRVGLGTDTQYF. The variable domain in full, with the rest retrieved from reference TRBV18 and TRBJ2-3, is NAGVMQNPRHLVRRRGQEARLRCSPMKGHSHVYWYRQLPEEGLKFMVYLQKENIIDESGMPKERFSAEFPKEGPSILRIQQVVRGDSAAYFCASSRVGLGTDTQYFGPGTRLTVL.